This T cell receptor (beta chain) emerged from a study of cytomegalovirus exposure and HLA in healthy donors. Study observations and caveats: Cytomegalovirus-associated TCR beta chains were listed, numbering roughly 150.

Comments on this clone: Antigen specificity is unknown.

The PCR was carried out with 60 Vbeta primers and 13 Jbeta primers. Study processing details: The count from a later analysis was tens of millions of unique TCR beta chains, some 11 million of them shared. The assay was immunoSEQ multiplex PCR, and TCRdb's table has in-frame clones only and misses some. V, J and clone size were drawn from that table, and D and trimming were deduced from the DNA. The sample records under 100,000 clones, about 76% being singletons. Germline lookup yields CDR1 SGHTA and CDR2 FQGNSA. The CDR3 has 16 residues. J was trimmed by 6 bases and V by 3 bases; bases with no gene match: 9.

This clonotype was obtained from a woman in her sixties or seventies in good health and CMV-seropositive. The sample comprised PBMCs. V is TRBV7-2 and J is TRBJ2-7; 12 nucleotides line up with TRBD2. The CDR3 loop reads CASSFWLAGGRSEQYF. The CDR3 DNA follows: TGTGCCAGCAGCTTTTGGCTAGCGGGAGGGCGGAGCGAGCAGTACTTC.